One and the same sample provided the 25 T cell receptor beta chains below, sequenced in a study of blood T cell repertoires in COVID-19 (dated by TCRdb to the early 2020s). Libraries were made using the immunoSEQ multiplex PCR assay. Held by TCRdb, this immuneACCESS table contains in-frame sequences only and omits some clones. Under half of the omission traces to an unresolved V gene where checked; the cause of the rest is unknown. In this sample the table shows 55,000 to 70,000 clones, more than 60% of which occur a single time. The ten most abundant clones make up about 24% of the sample. Sequenced sample: peripheral blood. These receptors all stem from a human donor in a cohort sampled during active COVID-19.

The count of this clone is one. Germline and junction disagree at one end, which may indicate a read error. The chain joins TRBV5-8 to TRBJ2-3; D remains unclear. CDR3 length equals 15 residues. CDR1 is SGHTS, CDR2 YDEGEE, per germline. The CDR3 loop is CASSSDTIRTDTQYF. CDR3 coding DNA: TGTGCCAGCAGCTCCGACACGATTCGCACGGATACGCAGTATTTT. The full variable domain, rest sourced from reference TRBV5-8 and TRBJ2-3, is EAGVTQSPTHLIKTRGQQATLRCSPISGHTSVYWYQQALGLGLQFLLWYDEGEERNRGNFPPRFSGRQFPNYSSELNVNALELEDSALYLCASSSDTIRTDTQYFGPGTRLTVL.

This clone turned up a few times. The chain carries TRBV28 and TRBJ1-2, with 10 bases fitting TRBD1. The germline CDR1 and CDR2 sequences are MDHEN and SYDVKM. The CDR3 is 15 amino acids. After removal of 5 bases from V and 7 bases from J, the junction contained 10 bases not matched to a gene. The CDR3 DNA is TGTGCCAGCAGTGACCGGACAGGGGGACATGGTGGCTACACCTTC. It specifies CASSDRTGGHGGYTF.

The rearrangement uses TRBV6-5 and TRBJ2-7; maybe TRBD2 (6 bases). Germline lookup yields CDR1 MNHEY and CDR2 SVGAGI. Between the trimmed V and J ends, which lost 7 bases and 5 bases, there was a span of 15 bases. The CDR3 contains 13 residues. CDR3 sequence (DNA): TGTGCCAGCACCCCCCCGGGGGTCCACGAGCAGTACTTC. This codes for CASTPPGVHEQYF.

This chain connects TRBV4-2 to TRBJ2-3; D is possibly TRBD2 (5 bases). V was trimmed by 1 base and J by 2 bases, leaving 16 bases between them. Germline values: CDR1 LGHNA, CDR2 YNFKEQ. The CDR3 extends over 17 amino acids. The CDR3: CASSQVRSRADTDTQYF. Written as DNA, the CDR3 is TGTGCCAGCAGCCAAGTTCGGTCGAGAGCGGACACAGATACGCAGTATTTT.

This chain uses TRBV11-3 with TRBJ2-1; D is possibly TRBD1 (6 bases). Deletions cut 5 bases from V and 5 bases from J, with 19 bases between. Per germline, CDR1 SGHNT and CDR2 YENEEA. The CDR3 runs 16 residues. In nucleotides, the CDR3 is TGTGCCAGCAGCGGGGGCTATTTTGTCGGTAACAATGAGCAGTTCTTC. This translates into CASSGGYFVGNNEQFF.

The chain is built from TRBV6-1 and TRBJ2-7, with 7 nucleotides matching TRBD1. Germline trimming cut 2 bases from V and 2 bases from J; bases unmatched to any gene: 3. Germline V gene sequence: CDR1 MNHNS, CDR2 SASEGT. The CDR3 extends over 14 amino acids. The CDR3 nucleotides read TGTGCCAGCAGTGAATTGGGACAGACCTACGAGCAGTACTTC. Its protein product is CASSELGQTYEQYF.

The chain combines TRBV6-2 or TRBV6-3 with TRBJ2-2; 11 positions agree with TRBD1. V dropped 5 bases and J dropped 6; count of bases not matched to a gene: 8. The CDR3 spans 16 residues. CDR1 is MNHEY and CDR2 is SVGEGT in the germline V gene. The DNA for the CDR3 is TGTGCCAGCAGTCAGCGGACAGGGGGCCTGGCCGGGGAGCTGTTTTTT. It specifies CASSQRTGGLAGELFF.

V usage is TRBV5-6 and J usage is TRBJ2-2, with TRBD2 matching over 11 bases. Germline assignment: CDR1 SGHDT and CDR2 YYEEEE. The CDR3 contains 15 residues. With V trimmed by 5 bases and J by 5 bases, 5 bases remained unmatched. For the CDR3, the DNA is TGTGCCAGCAGTCTGACTAGCGGGGTTACCGGGGAGCTGTTTTTT. Amino acids: CASSLTSGVTGELFF.

The V and J genes are TRBV19 and TRBJ1-5; D is perhaps TRBD1 (6 bases). The CDR3 is 16 amino acids. V was shortened by 6 bases and J by 0 bases, with 15 bases between the two germline ends. The germline V gene has CDR1 LNHDA and CDR2 SQIVND (reference sequence). The CDR3 loop is CASRDQDSFSNQPQHF. Here the CDR3 DNA reads TGTGCCAGTAGGGACCAGGACAGCTTTAGCAATCAGCCCCAGCATTTT.

This chain uses TRBV7-9 with TRBJ2-1, with D possibly TRBD1 on 5 matching bases. The germline CDR1 and CDR2 sequences are SEHNR and FQNEAQ (reference sequence). The CDR3 is 17 residues long. V was trimmed by 2 bases and J by 5 bases, leaving 19 bases between them. The CDR3 DNA sequence: TGTGCCAGCAGCTTACGGTTGGGGCTCGGTGGGCACAATGAGCAGTTCTTC. Translating it yields CASSLRLGLGGHNEQFF.

The V gene is TRBV9, the J gene TRBJ2-5, with unresolved D. Germline V gene sequence: CDR1 SGDLS, CDR2 YYNGEE. The CDR3 extends over 14 amino acids. V was cut by 3 bases and J by 1 base, with 10 bases left in between. The CDR3, as DNA: TGTGCCAGCAGCGGCTCCGGGTTCCAAGAGACCCAGTACTTC. Its protein product is CASSGSGFQETQYF. Supplemented by reference TRBV9 and TRBJ2-5, the full variable domain reads DSGVTQTPKHLITATGQRVTLRCSPRSGDLSVYWYQQSLDQGLQFLIQYYNGEERAKGNILERFSAQQFPDLHSELNLSSLELGDSALYFCASSGSGFQETQYFGPGTRLLVL.

This rearrangement joins TRBV2 to TRBJ2-7; tentatively, D is TRBD1 (5 bases). The V and J ends lost 7 bases and 6 bases respectively, with 16 bases between them. Germline V CDR1 and CDR2: SNHLY, FYNNEI. CDR3 length: 13 amino acids. In DNA form, the CDR3 reads TGTGCCAGCAAGAGGACATACCTTTTCGAGCAGTACTTC. Translating it yields CASKRTYLFEQYF.

V gene TRBV27 combines with J gene TRBJ1-5, with 8 bases fitting TRBD1. The length of the CDR3 is 14 residues. V dropped 7 bases and J dropped 4; count of bases not matched to a gene: 6. Germline V lookup: CDR1 MNHEY, CDR2 SMNVEV (reference sequence). The CDR3 here is CASKLGQGNQPQHF. As DNA, the CDR3 is TGTGCCAGCAAACTCGGACAGGGTAATCAGCCCCAGCATTTT.

The CDR3 region has the DNA TGTGCCAGCAGCTCGAGAGCGGGAGCCTTTGAGCAGTACTTC. This gives the protein CASSSRAGAFEQYF. V gene TRBV7-8 combines with J gene TRBJ2-7, with TRBD2 matching over 8 bases. This CDR3 spans 14 amino acids. CDR1 is SGHVS and CDR2 is FQNEAQ in the germline V gene. V lost 4 bases to trimming and J lost 7 bases; unmatched junction nucleotides: 9.

This chain joins TRBV11-2 and TRBJ2-7; 7 bases fit TRBD2. The V gene end was trimmed by 5 bases and the J gene end by 7 bases; junction bases not matched to a gene: 8. This CDR3 spans 13 amino acids. Germline loops: CDR1 SGHAT, CDR2 FQNNGV. CDR3 DNA: TGTGCCAGCAGCCGACGCCTCGGGGGGGAGCAGTACTTC. As protein: CASSRRLGGEQYF.

The rearrangement links TRBV3-1 (or the pseudogene TRBV3-2) to TRBJ2-7; the D gene is possibly TRBD2 (6 bases). Germline-derived CDR1 and CDR2 are LGHDT and YNNKEL (reference sequence). The CDR3 runs 12 residues. V shed 1 base and J shed 5 bases, with 6 bases lying between them. The chain's CDR3 is CASSQAGDEQYF. The CDR3 region has the DNA TGTGCCAGCAGCCAAGCGGGGGACGAGCAGTACTTC.

DNA for the CDR3: TGTGCCAGCAGTCACCGTCGATCAGGGGGCGAAGAGCAGTACTTC. Protein product: CASSHRRSGGEEQYF. This chain uses TRBV28 with TRBJ2-7; the match to TRBD1 covers 8 bases. The CDR3 sequence is 15 residues long. Germline CDR1 reads MDHEN; CDR2 reads SYDVKM. The V and J ends lost 5 bases and 7 bases, in that order; junction bases with no gene match: 13.

The table lists this clone with a count of one. The chain uses TRBV13 and TRBJ2-7; D gene ambiguous. V gave up 2 bases and J gave up 4 bases, with 6 bases separating them. The CDR3 covers 12 residues. Germline V CDR1 and CDR2: PRHDT, FYEKMQ (reference sequence). The CDR3, as DNA: TGTGCCAGCAGCTTACGACAATACGAGCAGTACTTC. Residues: CASSLRQYEQYF. Supplemented by reference TRBV13 and TRBJ2-7, the full variable domain reads AAGVIQSPRHLIKEKRETATLKCYPIPRHDTVYWYQQGPGQDPQFLISFYEKMQSDKGSIPDRFSAQQFSDYHSELNMSSLELGDSALYFCASSLRQYEQYFGPGTRLTVT.

The V call is TRBV28, the J call TRBJ1-3; TRBD1 matches 9 bases. In germline, CDR1 is MDHEN, CDR2 SYDVKM. Unmatched junction bases numbered 5, after V lost 8 bases and J lost 3 bases. This CDR3 has 14 residues. The CDR3 bases are TGTGCCAGCGAAAGGACAGGGGTTGGAAACACCATATATTTT. The encoded protein is CASERTGVGNTIYF.

This chain joins TRBV29-1 and TRBJ2-1; tentatively, D is TRBD1 (5 bases). Trimming shortened V by 5 bases and J by 2 bases, and 16 bases separated the two germline ends. This CDR3 spans 15 amino acids. The germline V gene encodes CDR1 SQVTM and CDR2 ANQGSEA. The CDR3 coding sequence is TGCAGCGTTCGTGGCAGGGCAAGGGCCTACAATGAGCAGTTCTTC. It is translated as CSVRGRARAYNEQFF.

The V gene is TRBV7-9, the J gene TRBJ2-3; D might be TRBD2 (6 bases). V lost 4 bases and J lost 2, with 13 bases in between. Germline loops: CDR1 SEHNR, CDR2 FQNEAQ (reference sequence). The CDR3 contains 15 residues. CDR3 sequence reads: CASSYSGTFTDTQYF. For the CDR3, the DNA is TGTGCCAGCAGCTATAGCGGAACTTTCACAGATACGCAGTATTTT.

The gene calls are TRBV19 and TRBJ2-3; 9 positions match TRBD2. CDR1 and CDR2 from the germline V gene are LNHDA and SQIVND (reference sequence). The CDR3 length is 15 residues. The J segment lost 5 bases and the V segment lost 7 bases, leaving 10 bases of the junction unmatched. DNA for the CDR3: TGTGCCAGTAACTCACCCGATAGCGGGAGAGATACGCAGTATTTT. It yields the protein CASNSPDSGRDTQYF.

The V gene is TRBV7-8, the J gene TRBJ2-2; unclear D gene. The CDR3 is 16 amino acids. In germline, CDR1 is SGHVS, CDR2 FQNEAQ. V was clipped by 3 bases and J by 1 base, with 12 bases between them. The CDR3 nucleotides are TGTGCCAGCAGCTTCTTAACGAGGCAGAACACCGGGGAGCTGTTTTTT. The encoded protein is CASSFLTRQNTGELFF.

This clone was detected only once. The V call is TRBV7-2, the J call TRBJ2-5; weak D call: TRBD2 (5 bases). CDR3 size: 14 residues. The germline CDR1 and CDR2 sequences are SGHTA and FQGNSA. Deletions cut 5 bases from V and 5 bases from J, with 15 bases between. The CDR3 loop reads CASSRRVGGETQYF. CDR3 in DNA: TGTGCCAGCAGCCGCCGGGTGGGCGGGGAGACCCAGTACTTC. Full variable domain (remainder filled in from reference TRBV7-2 and TRBJ2-5): GAGVSQSPSNKVTEKGKDVELRCDPISGHTALYWYRQSLGQGLEFLIYFQGNSAPDKSGLPSDRFSAERTGGSVSTLTIQRTQQEDSAVYLCASSRRVGGETQYFGPGTRLLVL.

The rearrangement links TRBV5-1 to TRBJ2-7; 11 bases line up with TRBD1. The CDR3 covers 15 residues. Germline loops: CDR1 SGHRS, CDR2 YFSETQ. Unmatched junction bases numbered 4, after V lost 4 bases and J lost 1 base. The DNA for the CDR3 is TGCGCCAGCAGCAAGGGACAGGGGGGTTCCTACGAGCAGTACTTC. It is translated as CASSKGQGGSYEQYF.